Shown below are 30 T cell receptor beta chains from a single sample sequenced in a study of blood T cell repertoires in COVID-19. TCRdb's copy holds only in-frame clones and misses some; the assay was immunoSEQ multiplex PCR. The sample contains roughly 280,000 clones, roughly 87% of which appear only once. The sequenced material came from peripheral blood. The source of these receptors is a woman aged 45-65 years who had recovered from COVID-19.

This chain joins TRBV6-5 and TRBJ1-2, with TRBD1 as a possible D gene (6 bases). The CDR3 extends over 15 amino acids. The V and J ends lost 0 bases and 1 base respectively, with 9 bases between them. Germline CDR1 MNHEY, CDR2 SVGAGI. CDR3 DNA: TGTGCCAGCAGTTACTCGGGGACACATAACTATGGCTACACCTTC. It specifies CASSYSGTHNYGYTF.

This clone appeared once. The V and J genes are TRBV5-1 and TRBJ1-1; 7 bases are a match to TRBD1. From germline, CDR1 is SGHRS and CDR2 YFSETQ. J was trimmed by 6 bases and V by 3 bases; bases with no gene match: 5. This CDR3 contains 13 residues. The CDR3 nucleotides read TGCGCCAGCAGCTGGGACAGCTTTTCTGAAGCTTTCTTT. It codes for CASSWDSFSEAFF.

This clone was seen once. This chain connects TRBV10-3 to TRBJ1-1; TRBD1 matches 8 bases. CDR1 ENHRY and CDR2 SYGVKD come from the germline V gene. Trimming cost V 5 bases and J 0 bases; bases outside gene matches: 5. The CDR3 covers 15 residues. As DNA, the CDR3 is TGTGCCATCAGTTGGGCAGGGGGCTTGAACACTGAAGCTTTCTTT. As protein: CAISWAGGLNTEAFF.

The chain carries TRBV27 and TRBJ1-1; D possibly corresponds to TRBD1 (5 bases). The CDR3 extends over 16 amino acids. The ends were cut back, 5 bases at V and 3 bases at J, with 19 bases in the middle. The V gene's germline CDR1 is MNHEY and CDR2 SMNVEV (reference sequence). The CDR3 DNA is TGTGCCAGCAGTCCCCGGACTATCGCGGGGGACACTGAAGCTTTCTTT. This encodes CASSPRTIAGDTEAFF.

The rearrangement links TRBV5-4 to TRBJ2-7, with 7 bases fitting TRBD2. The CDR3 consists of 16 residues. Germline CDR1 SGHNT, CDR2 YYREEE (reference sequence). V lost 4 bases and J lost 0; bases outside the gene matches: 10. The CDR3 bases are TGTGCCAGCAGCCTCTGGGGGGGGGTATCCTCCTACGAGCAGTACTTC. Encoded protein: CASSLWGGVSSYEQYF.

V and J are TRBV28 and TRBJ2-7, with a possible D match to TRBD2 (5 bases). This CDR3 is built from 13 residues. Trimming left V 8 bases short and J 2 bases short, with 13 bases between. Germline CDR1 is MDHEN and CDR2 is SYDVKM. CDR3 loop: CASRGVAAYEQYF. In DNA, the CDR3 is TGTGCCAGCCGGGGAGTGGCCGCCTACGAGCAGTACTTC.

Comments on this clone: A read error may produce the germline difference seen at one junction end. The gene calls are TRBV23-1 and TRBJ2-4, with 10 bases that match TRBD2. TRBV23-1 is an open reading frame whose function is uncertain. This CDR3 has 11 residues. This CDR3 is CASGKREGPDF. DNA for the CDR3: TGCGCCAGCGGGAAGCGGGAGGGTCCCGACTTC.

The V and J genes are TRBV5-6 and TRBJ1-2; 8 bases fit TRBD1. Per the germline V gene, CDR1 is SGHDT and CDR2 is YYEEEE. V was pared by 4 bases and J by 5 bases, with 7 bases of the junction left unmatched. There are 14 residues in the CDR3. CDR3 residues: CASSLGQGVYGYTF. The CDR3 DNA sequence: TGTGCCAGCAGCCTTGGACAGGGAGTATATGGCTACACCTTC.

The chain uses TRBV28 and TRBJ2-7, with 8 positions matching TRBD2. This CDR3 comprises 16 residues. Germline V gene sequence: CDR1 MDHEN, CDR2 SYDVKM. Trimming took 3 bases from V and 8 from J; bases not matched to a gene: 15. The CDR3 here is CASSFYRPGLAAQQYF. The DNA for the CDR3 is TGTGCCAGCAGTTTTTACCGCCCAGGACTAGCAGCGCAGCAGTACTTC.

The chain uses TRBV27 and TRBJ1-5; no reliable D call. The CDR3 is made up of 12 amino acids. Trimming cost V 3 bases and J 4 bases, with 4 bases left between them. Germline-derived CDR1 and CDR2 are MNHEY and SMNVEV (reference sequence). The DNA for the CDR3 is TGTGCCAGCAGTTTCCCAAATCAGCCCCAGCATTTT. Translating it yields CASSFPNQPQHF.

The V gene is TRBV29-1, the J gene TRBJ1-1; 10 bases agree with TRBD1. J was trimmed by 3 bases and V by 6 bases; bases with no gene match: 10. Germline CDR1 and CDR2: SQVTM and ANQGSEA. This CDR3 is built from 15 residues. CDR3 bases: TGCAGCGTGGGGAAGACAGGGGGCGCGGACACTGAAGCTTTCTTT. It specifies CSVGKTGGADTEAFF.

Only one count was recorded for this clone. The chain carries TRBV30 and TRBJ2-7; weak D call: TRBD1 (6 bases). Germline-derived CDR1 and CDR2 are GTSNPN and SVGIG (reference sequence). Trimming removed 7 bases from V and 4 bases from J, with 11 bases in between. The CDR3 runs to 11 residues. The DNA of the CDR3 is TGTGCCTCGTCAAGGGGGTACGAGCAGTACTTC. Protein product: CASSRGYEQYF.

This chain joins TRBV7-9 and TRBJ2-5; D is undetermined. This CDR3 has 13 residues. Germline V gives CDR1 SEHNR, CDR2 FQNEAQ (reference sequence). V dropped 8 bases and J dropped 4 bases, with 14 bases sitting between them. The CDR3 sequence is CASGLRPTETQYF. DNA of the CDR3: TGTGCCAGCGGGCTTCGGCCGACAGAGACCCAGTACTTC.

The chain links TRBV7-2 to TRBJ2-7, with a tentative D call TRBD1 (6 bases). The CDR3 spans 15 residues. CDR1 SGHTA and CDR2 FQGNSA come from the germline V gene. V gave up 6 bases and J gave up 0 bases, with 15 bases separating them. The CDR3 DNA sequence: TGTGCCAGCAGGTTACAGGGCTCAAGCTCCTACGAGCAGTACTTC. Translated: CASRLQGSSSYEQYF.

The CDR3, as DNA: TGTGCCAGTAGACCGCGGACAGGGGGTGATTCCGGGGAGCTGTTTTTT. It encodes CASRPRTGGDSGELFF. The V and J genes are TRBV19 and TRBJ2-2, with 10 positions matching TRBD1. The CDR3 sequence is 16 residues long. The V gene's germline CDR1 is LNHDA and CDR2 SQIVND (reference sequence). The trim removed 6 bases at V and 6 bases at J, leaving 10 bases unmatched. The entire variable domain, with the rest obtained from reference TRBV19 and TRBJ2-2, is as follows: DGGITQSPKYLFRKEGQNVTLSCEQNLNHDAMYWYRQDPGQGLRLIYYSQIVNDFQKGDIAEGYSVSREKKESFPLTVTSAQKNPTAFYLCASRPRTGGDSGELFFGEGSRLTVL.

The J gene is TRBJ1-6, the V gene TRBV28, with D tentatively TRBD1 (6 bases). The CDR3 loop spans 13 amino acids. CDR1 MDHEN and CDR2 SYDVKM come from the germline V gene. Trimming removed 7 bases from V and 3 bases from J, with 7 bases in between. In DNA, the CDR3 is TGTGCCAGCAAGGACAGCTATAATTCACCCCTCCACTTT. Translated, it gives CASKDSYNSPLHF. The full variable domain, in which reference TRBV28 and TRBJ1-6 provide the parts outside the CDR3, is DVKVTQSSRYLVKRTGEKVFLECVQDMDHENMFWYRQDPGLGLRLIYFSYDVKMKEKGDIPEGYSVSREKKERFSLILESASTNQTSMYLCASKDSYNSPLHFGNGTRLTVT.

The rearrangement links TRBV24-1 to TRBJ2-1; 11 bases line up with TRBD2. CDR3 length: 14 residues. Germline values: CDR1 KGHDR, CDR2 SFDVKD. V shed 9 bases and J 5 bases; nucleotides not matched to a gene: 5. The CDR3 DNA reads TGTGCCACCGGCGGGACTAGCGGCAACAATGAGCAGTTCTTC. It translates to CATGGTSGNNEQFF.

This chain connects TRBV10-3 to TRBJ1-1; TRBD1 agrees at 7 bases. V lost 1 base, J lost 4 bases, and 12 bases stayed unmatched. The CDR3 runs to 17 residues. Germline-derived CDR1 and CDR2 are ENHRY and SYGVKD. The chain's CDR3 is CAISEWGTAPVGTEAFF. Here the CDR3 DNA reads TGTGCCATCAGTGAGTGGGGGACAGCTCCTGTCGGCACTGAAGCTTTCTTT.

The chain recombines TRBV5-1 with TRBJ1-1, with D hard to call. The length of the CDR3 is 15 residues. Germline V lookup: CDR1 SGHRS, CDR2 YFSETQ. The V and J ends lost 0 bases and 5 bases respectively, with 14 bases between them. This chain's CDR3 is CASSLGFAGGTEAFF. As DNA, the CDR3 is TGCGCCAGCAGCTTGGGATTCGCGGGAGGGACTGAAGCTTTCTTT.

The chain recombines TRBV18 with TRBJ1-4, with D maybe TRBD1 (5 bases). The CDR3 loop spans 15 amino acids. The V end lost 3 bases, the J end lost 4 bases, and 12 bases lay between the germline ends. Germline V gives CDR1 KGHSH, CDR2 LQKENI. CDR3 region: CASSPEGLINEKLFF. As DNA, the CDR3 is TGTGCCAGCTCACCCGAGGGACTTATTAATGAAAAACTGTTTTTT.

The V and J genes are TRBV19 and TRBJ1-1; a possible D gene is TRBD1 (5 bases). Trimming cost V 10 bases and J 6 bases, with 15 bases left between them. Germline V gene lookup returns CDR1 LNHDA and CDR2 SQIVND (reference sequence). This CDR3 contains 12 residues. The CDR3 spells CATKGQVSEAFF. The CDR3, as DNA: TGTGCCACCAAGGGGCAGGTATCTGAAGCTTTCTTT.

This rearrangement joins TRBV9 to TRBJ2-1, with TRBD2 identical over 7 bases. V shed 4 bases, J shed 4 bases, and the junction held 8 bases outside the gene matches. Germline V gene data show CDR1 as SGDLS and CDR2 as YYNGEE. The CDR3 runs 15 residues. The CDR3: CASSPGLGLYNEQFF. The DNA of the CDR3 is TGTGCCAGCAGCCCAGGACTAGGCCTTTACAATGAGCAGTTCTTC.

This chain joins TRBV7-9 and TRBJ1-6; tentatively, D is TRBD1 (6 bases). Per the germline V gene, CDR1 is SEHNR and CDR2 is FQNEAQ (reference sequence). The CDR3 is made up of 12 amino acids. Trimming left V 4 bases short and J 9 bases short, with 7 bases between. The CDR3 bases are TGTGCCAGCAGCTCAGGGGTTTCACCCCTCCACTTT. Its translation is CASSSGVSPLHF.

This chain links TRBV9 with TRBJ2-7, with a tentative D call TRBD1 (5 bases). The CDR3 consists of 15 residues. CDR1 is SGDLS and CDR2 is YYNGEE in the germline V gene. Trimming took 0 bases from V and 3 from J, leaving 13 bases between them. CDR3 DNA: TGTGCCAGCAGCGTAGCGCCAGGGCTCATCTACGAGCAGTACTTC. Protein product: CASSVAPGLIYEQYF.

The V and J genes are TRBV7-9 and TRBJ2-2; 7 bases are shared with TRBD1. Germline V gives CDR1 SEHNR, CDR2 FQNEAQ (reference sequence). Losses at the gene ends were 5 bases for V and 4 bases for J; bases not matched to a gene: 7. The CDR3 spans 15 residues. CDR3 coding DNA: TGTGCCAGCAGCCGACAGGGAATTACCACCGGGGAGCTGTTTTTT. As protein: CASSRQGITTGELFF. The full variable domain, its missing parts supplied by reference TRBV7-9 and TRBJ2-2, is DTGVSQNPRHKITKRGQNVTFRCDPISEHNRLYWYRQTLGQGPEFLTYFQNEAQLEKSRLLSDRFSAERPKGSFSTLEIQRTEQGDSAMYLCASSRQGITTGELFFGEGSRLTVL.

The J gene is TRBJ2-7, the V gene TRBV7-2; a weak D match, TRBD1 (5 bases). From germline, CDR1 is SGHTA and CDR2 FQGNSA. V dropped 1 base and J dropped 3 bases, with 7 bases sitting between them. The CDR3 spans 13 residues. CDR3 in DNA: TGTGCCAGCAGCTTAGTCACAGGCTACGAGCAGTACTTC. Encoded protein: CASSLVTGYEQYF.

The V call is TRBV9, the J call TRBJ2-1, with D unclear. The CDR3 totals 16 residues. V was clipped by 0 bases and J by 0 bases, with 10 bases between them. Germline loops: CDR1 SGDLS, CDR2 YYNGEE. The CDR3 protein is CASSVGSASSYNEQFF. CDR3 coding DNA: TGTGCCAGCAGCGTAGGCAGCGCAAGCTCCTACAATGAGCAGTTCTTC.

V gene TRBV5-8 combines with J gene TRBJ2-3; D may be TRBD2 (6 bases). Trimming pared 4 bases from V and 0 bases from J, leaving 15 bases between. From germline, CDR1 is SGHTS and CDR2 YDEGEE. This CDR3 comprises 16 residues. The chain's CDR3 is CASSPWRDGSTDTQYF. CDR3 sequence (DNA): TGTGCCAGCAGCCCCTGGAGGGATGGTAGCACAGATACGCAGTATTTT.

This clone was detected only once. The chain combines TRBV6-5 with TRBJ2-7; no reliable D call. V shed 7 bases and J shed 2 bases, with 9 bases lying between them. Looked up from germline, CDR1 is MNHEY and CDR2 is SVGAGI. CDR3 length: 12 amino acids. This chain's CDR3 is CASITEAYEQYF. CDR3 bases: TGTGCCAGCATCACAGAAGCCTACGAGCAGTACTTC.

This clone came up once. This chain joins TRBV24-1 and TRBJ2-7; the match to TRBD1 covers 9 bases. With 9 bases clipped from V and 3 bases from J, the junction kept 8 bases outside the gene matches. There are 14 residues in the CDR3. In germline, CDR1 is KGHDR, CDR2 SFDVKD. As DNA, the CDR3 is TGTGCCACCTCCCCGGGACAGGGCATCTACGAGCAGTACTTC. Protein product: CATSPGQGIYEQYF.